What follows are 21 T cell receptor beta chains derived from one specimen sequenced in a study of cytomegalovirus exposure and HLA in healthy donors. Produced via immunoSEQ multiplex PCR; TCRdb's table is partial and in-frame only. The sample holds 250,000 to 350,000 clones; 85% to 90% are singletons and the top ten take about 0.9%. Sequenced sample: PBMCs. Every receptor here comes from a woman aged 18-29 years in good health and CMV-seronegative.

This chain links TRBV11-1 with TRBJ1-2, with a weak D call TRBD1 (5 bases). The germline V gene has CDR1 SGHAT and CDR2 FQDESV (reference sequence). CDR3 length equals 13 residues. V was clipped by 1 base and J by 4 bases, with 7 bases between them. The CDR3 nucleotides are TGTGCCAGCAGCTTAGAGGGGATCTATGGCTACACCTTC. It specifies CASSLEGIYGYTF.

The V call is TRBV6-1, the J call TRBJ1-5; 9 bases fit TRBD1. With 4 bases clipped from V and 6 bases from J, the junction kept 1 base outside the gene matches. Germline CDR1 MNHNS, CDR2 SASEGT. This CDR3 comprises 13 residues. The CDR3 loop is CASSGDRAQPQHF. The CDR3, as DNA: TGTGCCAGCAGTGGGGACAGGGCTCAGCCCCAGCATTTT.

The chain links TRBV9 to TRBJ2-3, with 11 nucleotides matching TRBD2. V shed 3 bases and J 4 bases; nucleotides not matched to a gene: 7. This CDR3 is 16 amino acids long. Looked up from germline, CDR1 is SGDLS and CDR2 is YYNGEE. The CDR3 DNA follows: TGTGCCAGCAGCGGGACTAGCGGGCTCCACTCAGATACGCAGTATTTT. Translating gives CASSGTSGLHSDTQYF.

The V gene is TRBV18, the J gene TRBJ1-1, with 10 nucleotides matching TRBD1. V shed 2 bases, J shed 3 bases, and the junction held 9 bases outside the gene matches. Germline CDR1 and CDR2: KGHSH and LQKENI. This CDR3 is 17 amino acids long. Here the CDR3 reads CASSPAVIGTGDTEAFF. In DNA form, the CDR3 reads TGTGCCAGCTCACCAGCGGTAATCGGGACAGGGGACACTGAAGCTTTCTTT.

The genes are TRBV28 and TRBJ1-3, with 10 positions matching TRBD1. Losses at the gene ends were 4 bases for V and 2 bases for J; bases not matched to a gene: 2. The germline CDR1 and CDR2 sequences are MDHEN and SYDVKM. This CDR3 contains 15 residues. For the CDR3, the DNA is TGTGCCAGCAGTTGGACAGGGGGAACTGGAAACACCATATATTTT. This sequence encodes CASSWTGGTGNTIYF. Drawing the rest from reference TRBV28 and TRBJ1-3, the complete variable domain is DVKVTQSSRYLVKRTGEKVFLECVQDMDHENMFWYRQDPGLGLRLIYFSYDVKMKEKGDIPEGYSVSREKKERFSLILESASTNQTSMYLCASSWTGGTGNTIYFGEGSWLTVV.

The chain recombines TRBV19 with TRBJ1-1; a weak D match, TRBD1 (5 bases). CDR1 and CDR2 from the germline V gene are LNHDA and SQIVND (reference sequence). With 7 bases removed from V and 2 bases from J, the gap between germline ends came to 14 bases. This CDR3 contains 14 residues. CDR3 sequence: CASNPSQGNTEAFF. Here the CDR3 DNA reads TGTGCCAGTAATCCGTCGCAGGGCAACACTGAAGCTTTCTTT.

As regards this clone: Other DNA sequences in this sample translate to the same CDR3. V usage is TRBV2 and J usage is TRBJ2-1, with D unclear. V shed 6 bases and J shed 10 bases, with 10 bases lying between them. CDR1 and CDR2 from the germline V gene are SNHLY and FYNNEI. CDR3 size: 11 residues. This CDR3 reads CASRVGGEQFF. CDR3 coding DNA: TGTGCCAGCAGGGTCGGCGGAGAGCAGTTCTTC.

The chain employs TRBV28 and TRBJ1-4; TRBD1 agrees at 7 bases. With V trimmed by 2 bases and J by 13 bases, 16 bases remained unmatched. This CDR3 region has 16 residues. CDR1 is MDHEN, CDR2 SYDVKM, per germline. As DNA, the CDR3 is TGTGCCAGCAGTTTAGAGGGGGCGGGGTTCTCCGAGGTACTGTTTTTT. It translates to CASSLEGAGFSEVLFF.

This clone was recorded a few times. Here the CDR3 reads CASSETVRGTGELFF. The CDR3 DNA sequence: TGTGCCAGCAGTGAAACAGTCAGAGGGACCGGGGAGCTGTTTTTT. V is TRBV25-1 and J is TRBJ2-2, with D maybe TRBD2 (5 bases). The CDR3 length is 15 residues. CDR1 is MGHDK, CDR2 SYGVNS, per germline. V gave up 2 bases and J gave up 5 bases, with 12 bases separating them.

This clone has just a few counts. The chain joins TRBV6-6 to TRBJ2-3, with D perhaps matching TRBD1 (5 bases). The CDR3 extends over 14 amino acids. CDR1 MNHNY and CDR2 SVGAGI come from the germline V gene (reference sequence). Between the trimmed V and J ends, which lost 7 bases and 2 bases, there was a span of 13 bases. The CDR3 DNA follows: TGTGCCAGCAACGACGGACACCACACAGATACGCAGTATTTT. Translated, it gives CASNDGHHTDTQYF.

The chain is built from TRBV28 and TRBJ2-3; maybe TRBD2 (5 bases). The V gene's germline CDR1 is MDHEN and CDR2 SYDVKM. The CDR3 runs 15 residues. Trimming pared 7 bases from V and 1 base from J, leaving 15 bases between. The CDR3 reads CASILGGSGTDTQYF. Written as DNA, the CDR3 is TGTGCCAGCATCCTGGGTGGGAGTGGCACAGATACGCAGTATTTT.

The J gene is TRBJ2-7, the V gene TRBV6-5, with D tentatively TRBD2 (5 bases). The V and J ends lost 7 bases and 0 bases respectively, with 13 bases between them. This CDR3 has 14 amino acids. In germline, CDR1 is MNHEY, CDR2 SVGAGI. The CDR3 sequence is CASTRSLGSYEQYF. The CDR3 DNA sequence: TGTGCCAGCACCCGCTCACTAGGCTCCTACGAGCAGTACTTC.

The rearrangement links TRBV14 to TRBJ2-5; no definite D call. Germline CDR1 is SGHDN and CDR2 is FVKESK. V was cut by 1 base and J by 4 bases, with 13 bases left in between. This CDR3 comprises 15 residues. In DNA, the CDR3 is TGTGCCAGCAGCCAAGGTGTGGTTGGCCGAGAGACCCAGTACTTC. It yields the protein CASSQGVVGRETQYF.

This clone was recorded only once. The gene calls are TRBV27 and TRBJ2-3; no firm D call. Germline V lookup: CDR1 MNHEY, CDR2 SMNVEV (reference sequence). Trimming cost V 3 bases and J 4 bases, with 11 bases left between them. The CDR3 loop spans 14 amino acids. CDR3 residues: CASSLETSADTQYF. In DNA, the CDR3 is TGTGCCAGCAGTTTGGAGACGTCGGCAGATACGCAGTATTTT.

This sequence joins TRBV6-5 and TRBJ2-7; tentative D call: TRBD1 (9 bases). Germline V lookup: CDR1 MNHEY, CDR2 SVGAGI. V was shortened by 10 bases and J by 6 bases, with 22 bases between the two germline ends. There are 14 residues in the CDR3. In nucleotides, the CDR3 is TGTGCCATCGGGAGGGGACAGGGAGGGAGCGAGCAGTACTTC. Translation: CAIGRGQGGSEQYF.

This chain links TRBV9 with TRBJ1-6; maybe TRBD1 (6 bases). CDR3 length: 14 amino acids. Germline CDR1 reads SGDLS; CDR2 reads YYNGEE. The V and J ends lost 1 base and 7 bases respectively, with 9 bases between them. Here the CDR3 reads CASSVSGANSPLHF. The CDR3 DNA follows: TGTGCCAGCAGCGTATCAGGGGCGAATTCACCCCTCCACTTT.

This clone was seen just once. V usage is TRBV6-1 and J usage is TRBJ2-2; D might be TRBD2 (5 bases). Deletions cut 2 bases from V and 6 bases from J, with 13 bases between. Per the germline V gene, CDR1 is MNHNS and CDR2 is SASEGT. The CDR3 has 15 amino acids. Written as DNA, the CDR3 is TGTGCCAGCAGTGAACTAGCTCTCGTTTCCGGGGAGCTGTTTTTT. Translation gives CASSELALVSGELFF.

The CDR3 region is CASRDIGVSGANVLTF. CDR3 in DNA: TGTGCCAGCAGGGACATTGGGGTCTCTGGGGCCAACGTCCTGACTTTC. This rearrangement joins TRBV2 to TRBJ2-6; TRBD1 might be the D (5 bases). The length of the CDR3 is 16 residues. V lost 6 bases and J 0 bases, leaving 12 bases between the germline ends. CDR1 SNHLY and CDR2 FYNNEI come from the germline V gene.

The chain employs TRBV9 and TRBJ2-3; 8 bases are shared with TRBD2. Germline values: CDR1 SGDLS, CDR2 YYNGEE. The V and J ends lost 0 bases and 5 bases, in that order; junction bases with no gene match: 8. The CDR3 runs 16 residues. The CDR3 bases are TGTGCCAGCAGCGTAGCTACGGCGGGAGGAGGAGATACGCAGTATTTT. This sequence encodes CASSVATAGGGDTQYF. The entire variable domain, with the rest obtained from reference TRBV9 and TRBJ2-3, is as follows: DSGVTQTPKHLITATGQRVTLRCSPRSGDLSVYWYQQSLDQGLQFLIQYYNGEERAKGNILERFSAQQFPDLHSELNLSSLELGDSALYFCASSVATAGGGDTQYFGPGTRLTVL.

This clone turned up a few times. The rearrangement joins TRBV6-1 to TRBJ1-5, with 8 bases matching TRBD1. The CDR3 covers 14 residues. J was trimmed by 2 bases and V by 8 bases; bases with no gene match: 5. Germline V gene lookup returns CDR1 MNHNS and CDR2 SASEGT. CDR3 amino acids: CASGDRLGNQPQHF. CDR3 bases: TGTGCCAGCGGGGACAGGTTGGGCAATCAGCCCCAGCATTTT.

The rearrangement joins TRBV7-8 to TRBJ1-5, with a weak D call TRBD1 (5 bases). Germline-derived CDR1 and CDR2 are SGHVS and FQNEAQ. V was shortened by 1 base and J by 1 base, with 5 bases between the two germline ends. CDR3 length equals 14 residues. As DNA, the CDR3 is TGTGCCAGCAGCTTAGAGGGGAGCAATCAGCCCCAGCATTTT. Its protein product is CASSLEGSNQPQHF.